These 27 T cell receptor beta chains share one sample of origin, sequenced in a study of blood T cell repertoires in COVID-19 (dated by TCRdb to the early 2020s). The library was generated by the immunoSEQ multiplex PCR assay. TCRdb obtained this table from immuneACCESS and retained in-frame rearrangements with V and J assigned. These tables miss some clones; where compared with another copy, unresolved V genes account for less than half of the shortfall, and the remainder is unexplained. The sample yields around 140,000 clones; roughly three quarters were counted once. The top ten constitute less than 2% of the sample. The material sequenced was peripheral blood. Receptor source: a woman aged 60-70 years with acute or convalescent COVID-19.

This clone was seen more than once but under ten times. The chain couples TRBV9 to TRBJ2-1, with 14 bases fitting TRBD2. With 0 bases clipped from V and 4 bases from J, the junction kept 18 bases outside the gene matches. The CDR3 loop spans 22 amino acids. Germline V lookup: CDR1 SGDLS, CDR2 YYNGEE. CDR3 amino acids: CASSVGSGTSGSLRGLYNEQFF. In DNA, the CDR3 is TGTGCCAGCAGCGTAGGTTCGGGGACTAGCGGGAGTTTAAGAGGGCTTTACAATGAGCAGTTCTTC.

This clone was observed once. Additional DNA sequences in this sample encode the identical CDR3. The chain links TRBV30 to TRBJ2-6; weak D call: TRBD1 (6 bases). The germline V and J ends were trimmed by 8 bases and 4 bases, with 21 bases remaining between them. Germline CDR1 and CDR2: GTSNPN and SVGIG (reference sequence). CDR3 size: 16 residues. CDR3 DNA sequence: TGTGCCGGGGCCCGGGACACCGGGCCGGGGGCCAACGTCCTGACTTTC. Translated: CAGARDTGPGANVLTF.

The J gene is TRBJ2-5, the V gene TRBV11-3, with D hard to call. Germline CDR1 is SGHNT and CDR2 is YENEEA. Deletions cut 3 bases from V and 3 bases from J, with 8 bases between. The CDR3 consists of 13 residues. The DNA of the CDR3 is TGTGCCAGCAGCTTCGGTGGAGAAGAGACCCAGTACTTC. It codes for CASSFGGEETQYF.

V gene TRBV10-2 combines with J gene TRBJ1-1, with unresolved D. Looked up from germline, CDR1 is WSHSY and CDR2 is SAAADI. The V end lost 7 bases, the J end lost 3 bases, and 9 bases lay between the germline ends. The CDR3 consists of 12 residues. CDR3 coding DNA: TGCGCCAGCAAGGCCGGGGACACTGAAGCTTTCTTT. Its protein product is CASKAGDTEAFF.

The gene calls are TRBV9 and TRBJ2-1, with 7 bases identical to TRBD2. CDR3 length equals 15 residues. Unmatched junction bases numbered 9, after V lost 1 base and J lost 8 bases. The V gene's germline CDR1 is SGDLS and CDR2 YYNGEE. The chain's CDR3 is CASSVKPSGVHEQFF. CDR3 bases: TGTGCCAGCAGCGTAAAGCCTAGCGGCGTCCATGAGCAGTTCTTC.

The count of this clone is one. The chain combines TRBV18 with TRBJ1-5; 7 positions agree with TRBD1. CDR1 is KGHSH, CDR2 LQKENI, per germline. There are 15 residues in the CDR3. Trimming removed 3 bases from V and 4 bases from J; junction bases left unmatched: 6. The CDR3 sequence is CASSPWGTDNQPQHF. Here the CDR3 DNA reads TGTGCCAGCTCACCGTGGGGGACAGATAATCAGCCCCAGCATTTT. Full variable domain (missing parts from reference TRBV18 and TRBJ1-5): NAGVMQNPRHLVRRRGQEARLRCSPMKGHSHVYWYRQLPEEGLKFMVYLQKENIIDESGMPKERFSAEFPKEGPSILRIQQVVRGDSAAYFCASSPWGTDNQPQHFGDGTRLSIL.

The V gene is TRBV10-2, the J gene TRBJ1-6; 8 bases match TRBD1. Germline trimming cut 0 bases from V and 8 bases from J; bases unmatched to any gene: 9. Germline loops: CDR1 WSHSY, CDR2 SAAADI. The CDR3 has 17 amino acids. The CDR3 is CASSESQGGAQDSPLHF. The CDR3 nucleotides are TGCGCCAGCAGTGAGTCACAGGGGGGGGCGCAGGATTCACCCCTCCACTTT.

The chain combines TRBV30 with TRBJ1-3, with TRBD1 identical over 8 bases. Germline lookup yields CDR1 GTSNPN and CDR2 SVGIG (reference sequence). CDR3 length: 16 amino acids. The J segment lost 3 bases and the V segment lost 0 bases, leaving 7 bases of the junction unmatched. The CDR3 nucleotides are TGTGCCTGGAGTGTTCGGACAGGGTATTATGGAAACACCATATATTTT. It specifies CAWSVRTGYYGNTIYF. The variable domain in full, completed from reference TRBV30 and TRBJ1-3, reads SQTIHQWPATLVQPVGSPLSLECTVEGTSNPNLYWYRQAAGRGLQLLFYSVGIGQISSEVPQNLSASRPQDRQFILSSKKLLLSDSGFYLCAWSVRTGYYGNTIYFGEGSWLTVV.

The chain links TRBV30 to TRBJ2-2, with a weak D call TRBD1 (6 bases). Germline V gene data show CDR1 as GTSNPN and CDR2 as SVGIG (reference sequence). V was pared by 8 bases and J by 4 bases, with 17 bases between. The CDR3 is 14 residues long. CDR3 DNA: TGTGCCCGGACGGCAGGGGTGGGCACCGGGGAGCTGTTTTTT. Its protein product is CARTAGVGTGELFF.

The chain links TRBV7-9 to TRBJ1-2; D ambiguous. V was cut by 1 base and J by 2 bases, with 8 bases left in between. The CDR3 loop spans 14 amino acids. Germline V gives CDR1 SEHNR, CDR2 FQNEAQ (reference sequence). The CDR3 loop is CASSLDLPNYGYTF. CDR3 in DNA: TGTGCCAGCAGCTTAGATCTACCGAACTATGGCTACACCTTC.

The chain recombines TRBV7-2 with TRBJ1-2, with D uncertain. Trimming stripped 5 bases from V and 4 bases from J, with 14 bases between. The CDR3 length is 14 residues. Germline values: CDR1 SGHTA, CDR2 FQGNSA. CDR3 in amino acids: CASSPGSLSYGYTF. CDR3 DNA: TGTGCCAGCAGCCCGGGGAGTTTATCCTATGGCTACACCTTC.

The chain links TRBV6-5 to TRBJ1-1; the match to TRBD1 covers 7 bases. The CDR3 contains 14 residues. The ends lost 7 bases at V and 3 bases at J; junction bases unmatched: 8. From germline, CDR1 is MNHEY and CDR2 SVGAGI. The chain's CDR3 is CASTYRGSDTEAFF. In nucleotides, the CDR3 is TGTGCCAGCACCTACAGGGGATCGGACACTGAAGCTTTCTTT.

The V and J genes are TRBV2 and TRBJ1-5; 8 nucleotides match TRBD1. The germline V gene encodes CDR1 SNHLY and CDR2 FYNNEI. This CDR3 contains 14 residues. Unmatched junction bases numbered 4, after V lost 2 bases and J lost 7 bases. The CDR3 DNA follows: TGTGCCAGCAGTGAACAGGGGGCCGGGCAGCCCCAGCATTTT. Its protein product is CASSEQGAGQPQHF.

The chain links TRBV28 to TRBJ2-7, with D perhaps matching TRBD2 (5 bases). Germline values: CDR1 MDHEN, CDR2 SYDVKM. The CDR3 extends over 15 amino acids. With 6 bases removed from V and 0 bases from J, the gap between germline ends came to 15 bases. DNA for the CDR3: TGTGCCAGCAGGTCCCTTAAGCGGTCCTCCTACGAGCAGTACTTC. Amino acid sequence: CASRSLKRSSYEQYF.

This chain links TRBV15 with TRBJ2-1; 7 positions match TRBD2. Germline CDR1 reads LNHNV; CDR2 reads YYDKDF (reference sequence). This CDR3 is built from 14 residues. The V segment lost 1 base and the J segment 3 bases; nucleotides outside the gene matches: 0. CDR3 loop: CATSRGDYYNEQFF. The CDR3 DNA follows: TGTGCCACCAGCAGAGGGGACTACTACAATGAGCAGTTCTTC.

The rearrangement uses TRBV27 and TRBJ2-3; 11 nucleotides agree with TRBD1. With 5 bases clipped from V and 8 bases from J, the junction kept 12 bases outside the gene matches. The CDR3 runs to 16 residues. Germline CDR1 and CDR2: MNHEY and SMNVEV (reference sequence). The CDR3 bases are TGTGCCAGCAGTGCTCGGACAGGGGGCGATGGAGGTACGCAGTATTTT. As protein: CASSARTGGDGGTQYF.

This sequence joins TRBV6-2 or TRBV6-3 and TRBJ2-7, with TRBD2 identical over 11 bases. The germline gives CDR1 MNHEY, CDR2 SVGEGT. This CDR3 has 17 residues. With 2 bases clipped from V and 3 bases from J, the junction kept 9 bases outside the gene matches. The CDR3 loop is CASSYGASGRLFYEQYF. CDR3 DNA sequence: TGTGCCAGCAGTTACGGGGCTAGCGGGAGGCTTTTCTACGAGCAGTACTTC.

The chain recombines TRBV19 with TRBJ2-5, with 8 bases identical to TRBD1. The V segment lost 5 bases and the J segment 2 bases; nucleotides outside the gene matches: 7. This CDR3 region has 15 residues. CDR1 is LNHDA, CDR2 SQIVND, per germline (reference sequence). In DNA form, the CDR3 reads TGTGCCAGTAGTCTTGGACAGGGCCTACAAGAGACCCAGTACTTC. This gives the protein CASSLGQGLQETQYF.

The genes are TRBV6-5 and TRBJ2-2; D remains ambiguous. The CDR3 spans 14 residues. Trimming cost V 8 bases and J 5 bases, with 15 bases left between them. Germline CDR1 reads MNHEY; CDR2 reads SVGAGI. The CDR3 DNA reads TGTGCCAGCCAAGCGAGTTCCCTAACCGGGGAGCTGTTTTTT. Its protein product is CASQASSLTGELFF.

This chain links TRBV28 with TRBJ2-3; 8 bases map to TRBD2. Germline loops: CDR1 MDHEN, CDR2 SYDVKM. The V and J ends lost 0 bases and 7 bases, in that order; junction bases with no gene match: 9. CDR3 length: 16 amino acids. CDR3 bases: TGTGCCAGCAGTTTATGGACTACCGGGGGGGTGAATACGCAGTATTTT. This codes for CASSLWTTGGVNTQYF.

This clone has just one count. The rearrangement joins TRBV11-2 to TRBJ2-7, with 8 nucleotides matching TRBD2. V was pared by 1 base and J by 6 bases, with 8 bases of the junction left unmatched. The CDR3 is 15 amino acids. Germline V gene sequence: CDR1 SGHAT, CDR2 FQNNGV. The chain's CDR3 is CASSLVAGGMSEQYF. DNA of the CDR3: TGTGCCAGCAGCTTAGTTGCGGGAGGAATGAGCGAGCAGTACTTC. Using reference TRBV11-2 and TRBJ2-7 for the parts outside the CDR3, the full variable domain is EAGVAQSPRYKIIEKRQSVAFWCNPISGHATLYWYQQILGQGPKLLIQFQNNGVVDDSQLPKDRFSAERLKGVDSTLKIQPAKLEDSAVYLCASSLVAGGMSEQYFGPGTRLTVT.

The chain joins TRBV4-1 to TRBJ1-2; tentatively, D is TRBD1 (5 bases). Between the trimmed V and J ends, which lost 4 bases and 6 bases, there was a span of 15 bases. The CDR3 contains 14 residues. Germline CDR1 is MGHRA and CDR2 is YSYEKL. Here the CDR3 reads CASSPSSGADGYTF. CDR3 DNA sequence: TGCGCCAGCAGCCCGAGCAGCGGGGCGGATGGCTACACCTTC.

V is TRBV7-6 and J is TRBJ1-6; 8 bases are shared with TRBD1. Germline CDR1 and CDR2: SGHVS and FNYEAQ. V shed 0 bases and J 7 bases; nucleotides not matched to a gene: 5. The CDR3 runs 16 residues. The CDR3 sequence is CASSLAPQGANSPLHF. In nucleotides, the CDR3 is TGTGCCAGCAGCTTAGCACCTCAGGGGGCCAATTCACCCCTCCACTTT.

CDR3 in amino acids: CASSYSGGLSTDTQYF. The CDR3 coding sequence is TGTGCCAGCAGTTACTCGGGGGGGCTTTCAACAGATACGCAGTATTTT. The chain employs TRBV6-2 or TRBV6-3 and TRBJ2-3; D perhaps matches TRBD2 (7 bases). The CDR3 sequence is 16 residues long. CDR1 and CDR2 from the germline V gene are MNHEY and SVGEGT. V was cut by 0 bases and J by 3 bases, with 13 bases left in between.

The chain links TRBV28 to TRBJ2-7, with a possible D match to TRBD2 (7 bases). Germline V CDR1 and CDR2: MDHEN, SYDVKM. Trimming left V 6 bases short and J 0 bases short, with 15 bases between. The CDR3 has 15 amino acids. This CDR3 reads CASSPRGASSYEQYF. CDR3 sequence (DNA): TGTGCCAGCAGCCCACGGGGGGCGAGCTCCTACGAGCAGTACTTC.

V gene TRBV10-1 combines with J gene TRBJ2-7; a possible D gene is TRBD2 (6 bases). V was clipped by 5 bases and J by 2 bases, with 13 bases between them. From germline, CDR1 is WNHNN and CDR2 SYGVQD (reference sequence). This CDR3 has 14 amino acids. The CDR3 sequence: CASSRGDPPYEQYF. The CDR3 bases are TGCGCCAGCAGTCGCGGGGATCCACCCTACGAGCAGTACTTC.

This clone was seen once. The chain employs TRBV29-1 and TRBJ2-7; D ambiguous. Trimming removed 4 bases at V and 7 bases at J, with 8 bases between. The CDR3 loop spans 10 amino acids. The germline V gene encodes CDR1 SQVTM and CDR2 ANQGSEA. CDR3 DNA sequence: TGCAGCGTTGTCTTACGGGAGCAGTACTTC. Translating gives CSVVLREQYF.